A selection of T cell receptor beta chains follows, all from one sample in a study of blood T cell repertoires in COVID-19. The repertoire was sequenced with immunoSEQ multiplex PCR; TCRdb's copy has only in-frame clones and lacks some. The sample includes 45,000 to 65,000 clones, roughly nine tenths of them seen just once. The sample was peripheral blood. The receptors come from a human donor in a cohort sampled during active COVID-19. Both conserved end residues are part of each CDR3. D genes are given only for firm matches. A row's size may be missing; if present it is once, few, many or a size class.

V	J	size	D	DNA	CDR3
TRBV5-8	TRBJ2-5	-	-	TGTGCCAGCAGCCTACGGACGGGACACCAAGGGGAGACCCAGTACTTC	CASSLRTGHQGETQYF
TRBV29-1	TRBJ2-6	many	-	TGCAGCGTTGATAAAAGGGACACGTCCTTAGACGTCCTGACTTTC	CSVDKRDTSLDVLTF
TRBV15	TRBJ1-1	once	-	TGTGCCACCAGCAGAGGGAGTACAGGGAACACTGAAGCTTTCTTT	CATSRGSTGNTEAFF
TRBV19	TRBJ2-7	-	-	TGTGCCAGTAGTATTGCCCGGGGTGCGTTCCCCTACGAGCAGTACTTC	CASSIARGAFPYEQYF
TRBV14	TRBJ2-1	-	TRBD2	TGTGCCAGCAGCCTGTGGACTAGCGGGAGCTCCTACAATGAGCAGTTCTTC	CASSLWTSGSSYNEQFF
TRBV6-5	TRBJ1-6	-	TRBD1	TGTGCCAGCAGGATGGACAGGGGTACTATGTCACCCCTCCACTTT	CASRMDRGTMSPLHF
TRBV29-1	TRBJ1-1	-	TRBD1	TGCAGCGCCGTGGTACAGGGGGCGATGAGCACTGAAGCTTTCTTT	CSAVVQGAMSTEAFF
TRBV6-4	TRBJ2-3	once	-	TGTGCCAGCAGTGACTCGAGTGTTAGTCCCACAGATACGCAGTATTTT	CASSDSSVSPTDTQYF
TRBV7-3	TRBJ2-7	-	-	TGTGCCAGCAGCTTAACGCCCAGCTCCTACGAGCAGTACTTC	CASSLTPSSYEQYF
TRBV27	TRBJ1-6	-	TRBD1	TGTGCCAGCAGTTGGGAACAGGGGACTTCACCCCTCCACTTT	CASSWEQGTSPLHF
TRBV5-6	TRBJ2-3	-	TRBD2	TGTGCCAGCAGCTCTAATAAACCCGGGACTAGCGGGTCAGATACGCAGTATTTT	CASSSNKPGTSGSDTQYF
TRBV5-1	TRBJ2-3	-	TRBD2	TGCGCCAGCAGCGGAGGCGGGGGGAACACAGATACGCAGTATTTT	CASSGGGGNTDTQYF
TRBV7-8	TRBJ2-7	-	-	TGTGCCAGCAGCCCACTACTGGAGCAGTACTTC	CASSPLLEQYF
TRBV5-8	TRBJ1-5	-	-	TGTGCCAGCAGCTTGTTCATGGGAGATAAGGGTTATAGCAATCAGCCCCAGCATTTT	CASSLFMGDKGYSNQPQHF
TRBV5-1	TRBJ2-4	-	TRBD1	TGCGCCAGCAGCTCAGCCGGGACAGGGGGTATAGCCAAAAACATTCAGTACTTC	CASSSAGTGGIAKNIQYF
TRBV6-6	TRBJ1-5	-	TRBD1	TGTGCCAGCAGCCGGACAGGGGACGAGCCCCAGCATTTT	CASSRTGDEPQHF
TRBV6-5	TRBJ2-1	-	TRBD1	TGTGCCAGCAGTTCCGGGACAGGGATCTTCGATGAGCAGTTCTTC	CASSSGTGIFDEQFF
TRBV29-1	TRBJ1-2	-	TRBD1	TGCAGCGTTTATGACAGGGGGCTTGACTATGGCTACACCTTC	CSVYDRGLDYGYTF
TRBV10-3	TRBJ2-7	once	TRBD2	TGTGCCATCAGTGAAGGGACTAGCGACTCCTACGAGCAGTACTTC	CAISEGTSDSYEQYF
TRBV6-2/TRBV6-3	TRBJ2-7	-	-	TGTGCCAGCAGCCTGAACCGAGGGTACGAGCAGTACTTC	CASSLNRGYEQYF
TRBV19	TRBJ2-2	-	TRBD1	TGTGCCAGTAGTATAGATCTAGTAAAGGTTAGAGGGACAGGGGCGAACACCGGGGAGCTGTTTTTT	CASSIDLVKVRGTGANTGELFF
TRBV10-3	TRBJ1-2	-	-	TGTGCCATCAGTGAGTCCCGGGGACAACTCTATGGCTACACCTTC	CAISESRGQLYGYTF
TRBV21-1	TRBJ1-5	-	-	TGTGCCAGCATTGGACAGTCAGTACTTTGCTATAGCAATCAGCCCCAGCATTTT	CASIGQSVLCYSNQPQHF
TRBV30	TRBJ2-2	-	-	TGTGCCTGGAGTCTAACGAACACCGGGGAGCTGTTTTTT	CAWSLTNTGELFF
TRBV11-2	TRBJ2-3	-	TRBD1	TGTGCCAGCAGCTTTACCCGGGACAGGGTAGCAGATACGCAGTATTTT	CASSFTRDRVADTQYF
TRBV6-6	TRBJ2-7	-	-	TGTGCCAGCAGTTTGTCCGGGACAATCACCTACGAGCAGTACTTC	CASSLSGTITYEQYF
TRBV3-1/TRBV3-2	TRBJ1-2	-	TRBD1	TGTGCCAGCAGCCAAGTTCCGTCAGGGGGTTATGGCTACACCTTC	CASSQVPSGGYGYTF
TRBV4-1	TRBJ2-7	-	TRBD1	TGCGCCAGCAGCCAAGGGGACAGGGGCTACGAGCAGTACTTC	CASSQGDRGYEQYF